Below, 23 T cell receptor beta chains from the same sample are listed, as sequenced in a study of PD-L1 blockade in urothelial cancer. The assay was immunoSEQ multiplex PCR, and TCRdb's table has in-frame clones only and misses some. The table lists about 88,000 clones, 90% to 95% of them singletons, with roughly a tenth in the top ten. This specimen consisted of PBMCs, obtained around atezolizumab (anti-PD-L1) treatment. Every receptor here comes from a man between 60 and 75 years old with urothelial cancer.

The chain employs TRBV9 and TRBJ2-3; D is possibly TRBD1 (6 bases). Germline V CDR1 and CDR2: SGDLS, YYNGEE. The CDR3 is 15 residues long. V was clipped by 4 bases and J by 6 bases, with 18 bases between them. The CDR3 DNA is TGTGCCAGCAGCCCGGGAAGCGTCACAGGGGATACGCAGTATTTT. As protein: CASSPGSVTGDTQYF.

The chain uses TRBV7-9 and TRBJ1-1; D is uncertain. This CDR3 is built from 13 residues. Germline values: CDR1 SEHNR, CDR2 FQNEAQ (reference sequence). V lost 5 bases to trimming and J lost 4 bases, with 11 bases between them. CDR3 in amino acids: CASSLQAGTEAFF. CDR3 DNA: TGTGCCAGCAGCCTCCAAGCCGGCACTGAAGCTTTCTTT.

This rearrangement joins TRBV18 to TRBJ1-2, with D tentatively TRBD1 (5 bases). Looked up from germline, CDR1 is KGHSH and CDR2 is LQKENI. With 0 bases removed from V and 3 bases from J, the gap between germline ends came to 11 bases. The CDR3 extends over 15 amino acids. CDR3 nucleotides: TGTGCCAGCTCACCACCCCAGGGAATCGACTATGGCTACACCTTC. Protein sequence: CASSPPQGIDYGYTF.

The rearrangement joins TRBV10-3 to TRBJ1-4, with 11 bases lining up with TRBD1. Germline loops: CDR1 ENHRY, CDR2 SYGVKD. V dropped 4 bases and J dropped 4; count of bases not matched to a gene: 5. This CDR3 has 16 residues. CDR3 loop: CAISGTGGKGNEKLFF. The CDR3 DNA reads TGTGCCATCAGTGGGACAGGGGGCAAGGGTAATGAAAAACTGTTTTTT.

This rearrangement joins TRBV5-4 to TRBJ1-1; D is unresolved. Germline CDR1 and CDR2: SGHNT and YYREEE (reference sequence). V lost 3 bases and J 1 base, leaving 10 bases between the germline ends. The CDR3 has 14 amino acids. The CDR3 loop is CASSSGQRNTEAFF. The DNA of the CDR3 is TGTGCCAGCAGCTCTGGGCAGAGGAACACTGAAGCTTTCTTT.

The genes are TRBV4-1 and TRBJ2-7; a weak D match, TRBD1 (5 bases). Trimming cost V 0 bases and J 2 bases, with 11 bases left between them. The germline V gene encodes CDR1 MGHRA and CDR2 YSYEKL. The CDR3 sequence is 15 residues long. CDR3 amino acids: CASSQDQRGAYEQYF. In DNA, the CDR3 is TGCGCCAGCAGCCAAGATCAAAGGGGTGCCTACGAGCAGTACTTC.

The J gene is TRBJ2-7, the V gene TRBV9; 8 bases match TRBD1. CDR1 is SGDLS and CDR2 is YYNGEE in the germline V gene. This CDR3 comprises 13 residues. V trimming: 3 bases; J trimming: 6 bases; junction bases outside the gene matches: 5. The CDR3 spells CASSAGTGREQYF. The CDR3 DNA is TGTGCCAGCAGCGCCGGGACAGGCCGCGAGCAGTACTTC. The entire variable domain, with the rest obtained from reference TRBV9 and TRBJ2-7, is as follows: DSGVTQTPKHLITATGQRVTLRCSPRSGDLSVYWYQQSLDQGLQFLIQYYNGEERAKGNILERFSAQQFPDLHSELNLSSLELGDSALYFCASSAGTGREQYFGPGTRLTVT.

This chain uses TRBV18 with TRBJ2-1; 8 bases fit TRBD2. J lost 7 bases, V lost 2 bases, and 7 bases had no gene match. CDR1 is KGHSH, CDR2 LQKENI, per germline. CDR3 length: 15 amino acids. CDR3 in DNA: TGTGCCAGCTCACCAGTAGCGGGGAATTTGAATGAGCAGTTCTTC. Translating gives CASSPVAGNLNEQFF.

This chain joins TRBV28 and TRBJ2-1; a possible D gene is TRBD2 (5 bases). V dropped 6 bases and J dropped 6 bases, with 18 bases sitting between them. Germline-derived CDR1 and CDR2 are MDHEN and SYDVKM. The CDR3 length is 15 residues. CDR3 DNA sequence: TGTGCCAGCAGGGCGGTGGGAGCGTACCCCAATGAGCAGTTCTTC. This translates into CASRAVGAYPNEQFF.

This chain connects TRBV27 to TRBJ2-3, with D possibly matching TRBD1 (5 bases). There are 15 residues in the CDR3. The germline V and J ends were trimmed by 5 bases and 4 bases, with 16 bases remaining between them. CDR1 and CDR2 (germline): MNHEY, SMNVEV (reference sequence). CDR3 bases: TGTGCCAGCAGTCCGCAGTTAAGGGGCGCAGATACGCAGTATTTT. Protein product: CASSPQLRGADTQYF.

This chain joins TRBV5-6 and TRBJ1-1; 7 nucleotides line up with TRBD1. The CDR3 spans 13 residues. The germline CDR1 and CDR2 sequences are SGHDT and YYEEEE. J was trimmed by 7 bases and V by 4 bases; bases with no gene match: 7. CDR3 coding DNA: TGTGCCAGCAGCCGAGGACAGGCGATTGAAGCTTTCTTT. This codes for CASSRGQAIEAFF.

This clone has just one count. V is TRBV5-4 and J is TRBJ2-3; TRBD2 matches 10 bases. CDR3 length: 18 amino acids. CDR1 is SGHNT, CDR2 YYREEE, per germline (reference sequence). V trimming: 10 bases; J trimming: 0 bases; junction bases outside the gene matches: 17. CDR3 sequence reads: CAGSLAGGGQTSTDTQYF. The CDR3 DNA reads TGTGCCGGGTCTTTAGCGGGGGGCGGACAAACTAGCACAGATACGCAGTATTTT.

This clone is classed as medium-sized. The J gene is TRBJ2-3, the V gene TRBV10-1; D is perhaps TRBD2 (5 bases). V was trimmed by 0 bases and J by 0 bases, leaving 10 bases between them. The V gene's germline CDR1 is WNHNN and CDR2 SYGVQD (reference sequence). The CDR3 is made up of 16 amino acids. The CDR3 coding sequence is TGCGCCAGCAGTGAGTCAGGGCGGGCAAGCACAGATACGCAGTATTTT. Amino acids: CASSESGRASTDTQYF.

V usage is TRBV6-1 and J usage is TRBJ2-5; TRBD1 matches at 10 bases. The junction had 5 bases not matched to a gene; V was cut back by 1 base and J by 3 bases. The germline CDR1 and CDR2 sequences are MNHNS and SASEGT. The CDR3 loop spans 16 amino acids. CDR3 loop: CASSEVSGTGEETQYF. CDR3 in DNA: TGTGCCAGCAGTGAAGTTTCCGGGACAGGGGAAGAGACCCAGTACTTC.

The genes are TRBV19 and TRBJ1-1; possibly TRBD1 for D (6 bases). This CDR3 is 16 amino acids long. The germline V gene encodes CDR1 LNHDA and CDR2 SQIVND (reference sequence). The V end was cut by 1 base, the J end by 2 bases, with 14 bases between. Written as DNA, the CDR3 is TGTGCCAGTAGTATAGGCCAGGGGTCGGTAAACACTGAAGCTTTCTTT. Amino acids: CASSIGQGSVNTEAFF.

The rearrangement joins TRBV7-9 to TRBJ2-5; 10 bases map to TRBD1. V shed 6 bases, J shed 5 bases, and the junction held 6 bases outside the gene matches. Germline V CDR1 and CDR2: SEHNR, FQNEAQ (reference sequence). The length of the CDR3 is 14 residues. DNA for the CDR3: TGTGCCAGCAGTCTGGGACAGGGGTATGAGACCCAGTACTTC. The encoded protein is CASSLGQGYETQYF. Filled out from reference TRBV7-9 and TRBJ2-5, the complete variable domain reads DTGVSQNPRHKITKRGQNVTFRCDPISEHNRLYWYRQTLGQGPEFLTYFQNEAQLEKSRLLSDRFSAERPKGSFSTLEIQRTEQGDSAMYLCASSLGQGYETQYFGPGTRLLVL.

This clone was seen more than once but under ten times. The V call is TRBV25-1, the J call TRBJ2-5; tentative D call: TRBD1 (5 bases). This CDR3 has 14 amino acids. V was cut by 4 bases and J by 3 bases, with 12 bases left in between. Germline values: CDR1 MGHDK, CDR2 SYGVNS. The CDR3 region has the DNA TGTGCCAGCAGTGGAAGACAGAAGGAAGAGACCCAGTACTTC. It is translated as CASSGRQKEETQYF.

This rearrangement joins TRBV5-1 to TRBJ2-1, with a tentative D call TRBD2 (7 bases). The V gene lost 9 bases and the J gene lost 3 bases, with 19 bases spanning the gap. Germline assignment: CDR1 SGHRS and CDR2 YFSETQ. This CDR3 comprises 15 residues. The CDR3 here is CATGPGGAFYNEQFF. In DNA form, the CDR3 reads TGCGCCACCGGACCGGGGGGCGCATTCTACAATGAGCAGTTCTTC.

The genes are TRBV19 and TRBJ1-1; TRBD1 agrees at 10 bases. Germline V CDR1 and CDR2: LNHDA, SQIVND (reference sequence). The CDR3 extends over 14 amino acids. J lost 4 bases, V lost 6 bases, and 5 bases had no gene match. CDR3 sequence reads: CASRTGGRSTEAFF. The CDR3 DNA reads TGTGCCAGTAGGACAGGGGGCCGGAGCACTGAAGCTTTCTTT.

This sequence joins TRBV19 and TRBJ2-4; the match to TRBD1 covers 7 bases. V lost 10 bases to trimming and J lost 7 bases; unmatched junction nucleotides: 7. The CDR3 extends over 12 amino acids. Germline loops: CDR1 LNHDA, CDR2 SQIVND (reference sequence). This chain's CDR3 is CATFSRGNIQYF. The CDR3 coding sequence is TGTGCCACATTCTCCAGGGGGAACATTCAGTACTTC. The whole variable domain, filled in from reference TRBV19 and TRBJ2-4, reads DGGITQSPKYLFRKEGQNVTLSCEQNLNHDAMYWYRQDPGQGLRLIYYSQIVNDFQKGDIAEGYSVSREKKESFPLTVTSAQKNPTAFYLCATFSRGNIQYFGAGTRLSVL.

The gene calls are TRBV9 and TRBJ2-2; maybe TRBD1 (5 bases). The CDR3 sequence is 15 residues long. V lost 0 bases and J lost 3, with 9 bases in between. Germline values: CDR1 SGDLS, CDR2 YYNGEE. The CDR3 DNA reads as TGTGCCAGCAGCGTAGGGGGCGTGGACACCGGGGAGCTGTTTTTT. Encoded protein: CASSVGGVDTGELFF.

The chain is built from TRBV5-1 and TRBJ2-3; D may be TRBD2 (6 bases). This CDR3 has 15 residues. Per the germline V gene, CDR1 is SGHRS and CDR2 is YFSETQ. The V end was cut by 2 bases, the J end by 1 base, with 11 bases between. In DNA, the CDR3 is TGCGCCAGCAGCTTTCGGGGGTTACGCACAGATACGCAGTATTTT. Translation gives CASSFRGLRTDTQYF.

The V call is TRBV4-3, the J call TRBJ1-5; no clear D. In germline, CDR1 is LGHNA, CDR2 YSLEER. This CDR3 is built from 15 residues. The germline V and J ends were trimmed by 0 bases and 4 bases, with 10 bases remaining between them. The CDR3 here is CASSQDLSGNQPQHF. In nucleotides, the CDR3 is TGCGCCAGCAGCCAAGATTTATCCGGGAATCAGCCCCAGCATTTT.